This T cell receptor (beta chain) was observed in a study of long-term antiretroviral therapy in people with HIV. Samples were assayed with immunoSEQ v3.0 at survey level. TCRdb's table, derived via immunoSEQ multiplex PCR, lists solely in-frame clones and lacks some. This sample yields roughly 36,000 clones, of which around 82% are seen a single time; over 6.5% belongs to the top ten. This CDR3 region has 14 residues. In germline, CDR1 is SQVTM, CDR2 ANQGSEA. The ends were cut back, 1 base at V and 3 bases at J, with 13 bases in the middle. This TCR derives from a young man with HIV. The gene calls are TRBV29-1 and TRBJ2-7; the D gene is possibly TRBD2 (7 bases). The sequencing used unsorted PBMCs, collected 0.4 years before starting antiretroviral therapy. The CDR3 region has the DNA TGCAGCGTTGAAGGCGGGGGCACTGGCTACGAGCAGTACTTC. Residues: CSVEGGGTGYEQYF.